These T cell receptor beta chains were read from a single sample in a study of PD-L1 blockade in urothelial cancer. Clones were sequenced by immunoSEQ multiplex PCR, and TCRdb holds only the in-frame ones, with some missing. The sample carries about 36,000 clones, around 84% recorded once. The material was PBMCs, obtained around atezolizumab (anti-PD-L1) treatment. Receptors originate from a man aged 35-49 years with urothelial cancer. CDR3s include the opening cysteine and the closing phenylalanine or tryptophan. D genes are given only for firm matches. Rows give clone size only sometimes, using once, few, many, or a class for an expanded clone.

clone size	J gene	V gene	D gene	CDR3 protein	CDR3 DNA
few	TRBJ2-1	TRBV13	.	CASSLLNEQFF	TGTGCCAGCAGCTTACTAAATGAGCAGTTCTTC
.	TRBJ1-1	TRBV5-4	.	CASSPRVNTEAFF	TGTGCCAGCAGCCCTCGAGTGAACACTGAAGCTTTCTTT
.	TRBJ2-1	TRBV6-6	TRBD1	CASNRGQGDHNEQFF	TGTGCCAGCAATCGGGGACAGGGGGATCACAATGAGCAGTTCTTC
.	TRBJ1-5	TRBV28	TRBD1	CASTPGDRVKNQPQHF	TGTGCCAGCACCCCCGGGGACAGGGTTAAGAATCAGCCCCAGCATTTT
.	TRBJ2-7	TRBV19	.	CASSPSLTSSYEQYF	TGTGCCAGTAGTCCCAGCCTGACAAGCTCCTACGAGCAGTACTTC
.	TRBJ1-2	TRBV28	.	CASRSTKWAPYGYTF	TGTGCCAGCAGATCTACCAAATGGGCACCCTATGGCTACACCTTC
.	TRBJ2-1	TRBV7-9	TRBD2	CASSSPGLAGNEQFF	TGTGCCAGCAGCTCCCCCGGACTAGCGGGAAATGAGCAGTTCTTC
.	TRBJ1-5	TRBV6-1	.	CASSEGDSRYSNQPQHF	TGTGCCAGCAGTGAAGGTGACTCAAGGTATAGCAATCAGCCCCAGCATTTT
.	TRBJ2-7	TRBV18	TRBD2	CASSPAIGAGGPKSSYEQYF	TGTGCCAGCTCACCCGCTATTGGGGCGGGAGGCCCAAAAAGCTCCTACGAGCAGTACTTC
.	TRBJ1-3	TRBV6-5	.	CASSPGQFSGNTIYF	TGTGCCAGCAGCCCAGGACAGTTCTCTGGAAACACCATATATTTT
.	TRBJ2-1	TRBV9	TRBD2	CASSVGGRGSRVGSEQFF	TGTGCCAGCAGCGTAGGCGGGAGGGGGAGTAGGGTCGGGAGTGAGCAGTTCTTC
.	TRBJ2-4	TRBV10-3	TRBD1	CATTGTGNIQYF	TGTGCCACAACCGGGACAGGTAATATTCAGTACTTC
.	TRBJ2-3	TRBV11-3	.	CASSLYTSSDTQYF	TGTGCCAGCAGCTTATACACTAGCTCAGATACGCAGTATTTT
.	TRBJ2-5	TRBV27	TRBD2	CASSPPTGGAAQYF	TGTGCCAGCAGCCCCCCCACGGGGGGGGCGGCCCAGTACTTC
.	TRBJ2-1	TRBV27	TRBD2	CASSFGLASGDEQFF	TGTGCCAGCAGTTTCGGACTAGCGTCAGGCGATGAGCAGTTCTTC
.	TRBJ2-7	TRBV5-1	.	CASSLAPGTQYEQYF	TGCGCCAGCAGCTTGGCCCCAGGAACCCAATACGAGCAGTACTTC
.	TRBJ1-4	TRBV30	.	CAWRRNSNEKLFF	TGTGCCTGGAGAAGAAATAGCAATGAAAAACTGTTTTTT
.	TRBJ2-5	TRBV7-3	TRBD1	CASSFFPGTEETQYF	TGTGCCAGCAGCTTCTTCCCCGGGACAGAAGAGACCCAGTACTTC
.	TRBJ1-2	TRBV6-1	TRBD1	CASSEGDRVRLGYTF	TGTGCCAGCAGTGAGGGGGACAGGGTCCGGCTAGGCTACACCTTC
.	TRBJ2-1	TRBV2	TRBD2	CASSWTSGRANEQFF	TGTGCCAGCAGTTGGACTAGCGGGAGGGCCAATGAGCAGTTCTTC
.	TRBJ2-5	TRBV5-4	TRBD1	CASSLAAGGSTQYF	TGTGCCAGCAGCTTGGCGGCAGGGGGTTCGACCCAGTACTTC
few	TRBJ2-5	TRBV18	.	CASSREWETQYF	TGTGCCAGCTCACGAGAATGGGAGACCCAGTACTTC
.	TRBJ2-3	TRBV28	.	CASSLTRLGPRGSTDTQYF	TGTGCCAGCAGTTTGACACGACTAGGGCCCCGGGGGAGCACAGATACGCAGTATTTT
.	TRBJ1-1	TRBV18	.	CASSGGLSNTEAFF	TGTGCCAGCTCAGGGGGACTCTCGAACACTGAAGCTTTCTTT
.	TRBJ2-3	TRBV28	TRBD1	CASNPRGNFGNTQYF	TGTGCCAGCAACCCCAGGGGGAATTTTGGAAATACGCAGTATTTT
.	TRBJ2-1	TRBV19	.	CASKAELEIF	TGTGCCAGTAAAGCCGAGCTGGAGATCTTC
.	TRBJ2-7	TRBV7-9	.	CASSPLYEQYF	TGTGCCAGCAGCCCCCTTTACGAGCAGTACTTC
.	TRBJ1-3	TRBV7-8	TRBD1	CASSLRGRQGPSGNTIYF	TGTGCCAGCAGCCTAAGGGGGCGACAGGGGCCCTCTGGAAACACTATATATTTT
few	TRBJ1-1	TRBV7-3	.	CASSLGRGEAFF	TGTGCCAGCAGCTTAGGTCGGGGAGAAGCTTTCTTT
.	TRBJ2-3	TRBV2	TRBD2	CASSALAGRSDTQYF	TGTGCCAGCAGCGCCCTAGCGGGAAGGTCGGATACGCAGTATTTT
few	TRBJ1-2	TRBV7-9	TRBD1	CASSRVGQTGDDGYTF	TGTGCCAGCAGCCGGGTGGGCCAGACAGGGGATGATGGCTACACCTTC
.	TRBJ1-2	TRBV6-6	TRBD1	CASRDRAGYTF	TGTGCCAGCAGAGACAGGGCTGGCTACACCTTC
medium-sized	TRBJ2-1	TRBV2	.	CASGHRDNNEQFF	TGTGCCAGCGGACACAGGGATAACAATGAGCAGTTCTTC